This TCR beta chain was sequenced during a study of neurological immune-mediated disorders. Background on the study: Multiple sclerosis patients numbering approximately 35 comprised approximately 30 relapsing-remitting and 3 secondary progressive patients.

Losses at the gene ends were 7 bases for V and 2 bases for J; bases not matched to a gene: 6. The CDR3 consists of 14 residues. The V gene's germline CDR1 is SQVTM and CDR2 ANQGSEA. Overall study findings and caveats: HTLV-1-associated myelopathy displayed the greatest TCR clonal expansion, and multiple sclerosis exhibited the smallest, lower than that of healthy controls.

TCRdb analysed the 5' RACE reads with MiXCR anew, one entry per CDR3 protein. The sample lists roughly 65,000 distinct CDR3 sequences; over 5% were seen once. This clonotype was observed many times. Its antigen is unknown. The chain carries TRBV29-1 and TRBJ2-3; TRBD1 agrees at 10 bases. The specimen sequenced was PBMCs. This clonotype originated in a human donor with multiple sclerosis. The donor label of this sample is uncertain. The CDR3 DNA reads TGCAGCGCACGACAGGGGGCGAACACAGATACGCAGTATTTT. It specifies CSARQGANTDTQYF.